The clone carrying this TCR beta chain showed up just a few times. The sample belongs to a study of blood T cells in healthy people across ages. Trimming took off 0 bases at V and 4 bases at J, with 19 bases between the two ends. This CDR3 region has 18 residues. Germline V gene data show CDR1 as LGHNA and CDR2 as YNFKEQ. Together with a sample-barcoded 5' primer, a J-beta primer mix was included in a second PCR lasting roughly 6 to 12 cycles. One entry per CDR3 protein results from TCRdb running MiXCR on the 5' RACE reads. The sample carries about a million distinct CDR3 sequences, approximately 49% recorded once.

The sequencing sample was made of blood. The chain joins TRBV4-2 to TRBJ2-1, with D maybe TRBD1 (6 bases). This TCR was recovered from a young man in good health. The CDR3 spells CASSQDAMEDRVYNEQFF. CDR3 coding DNA: TGTGCCAGCAGCCAAGATGCGATGGAGGACAGAGTGTACAATGAGCAGTTCTTC.